The 13 T cell receptor beta chains given below trace back to one sample, sequenced in a study of identical twins. TCRdb called the 5' RACE reads again in MiXCR, with one record for every CDR3 protein. The profile shows 500,000 to 650,000 distinct CDR3 sequences, about 7.6% of them singletons. Separately, the same data were catalogued under a study of yellow fever vaccine responses in identical twins.

Source material: PBMCs. The receptors derive from a woman between 18 and 29 years old in good health.

This clonotype came up a few times. The chain couples TRBV20-1 to TRBJ1-2; D is perhaps TRBD1 (5 bases). Between the trimmed V and J ends, which lost 6 bases and 6 bases, there was a span of 17 bases. Germline CDR1 is DFQATT and CDR2 is SNEGSKA (reference sequence). The CDR3 runs 13 residues. CDR3 in amino acids: CSAAGRPVDGYTF. The CDR3, as DNA: TGCAGTGCGGCAGGGCGTCCCGTAGATGGCTACACCTTC.

This clonotype was seen more than once but under ten times. The chain uses TRBV6-1 and TRBJ1-6, with a weak D call TRBD1 (5 bases). CDR1 is MNHNS and CDR2 is SASEGT in the germline V gene. The CDR3 is 17 residues long. With 7 bases removed from V and 10 bases from J, the gap between germline ends came to 26 bases. CDR3 nucleotide sequence: TGTGCCAGCACCGACAACTACGGGGGTCGAATAGGATCACCCCTCCACTTT. Amino acid sequence: CASTDNYGGRIGSPLHF.

This clonotype has just a few counts. The chain has TRBV29-1 and TRBJ2-1, with D possibly TRBD2 on 5 matching bases. CDR1 is SQVTM and CDR2 is ANQGSEA in the germline V gene. Trimming stripped 4 bases from V and 6 bases from J, with 13 bases between. The CDR3 is 13 residues long. This chain's CDR3 is CSVGETPGNEQFF. CDR3 DNA: TGCAGCGTTGGGGAGACCCCTGGCAATGAGCAGTTCTTC.

This clonotype was seen repeatedly, ten times or more. J is TRBJ2-1 and V is TRBV5-1, with D possibly matching TRBD2 (6 bases). Germline lookup yields CDR1 SGHRS and CDR2 YFSETQ. This CDR3 contains 15 residues. Trimming pared 4 bases from V and 4 bases from J, leaving 15 bases between. CDR3 DNA sequence: TGCGCCAGCAGCGACGGCCTCCGGGGGTACAATGAGCAGTTCTTC. Its translation: CASSDGLRGYNEQFF. Full variable domain (missing parts from reference TRBV5-1 and TRBJ2-1): KAGVTQTPRYLIKTRGQQVTLSCSPISGHRSVSWYQQTPGQGLQFLFEYFSETQRNKGNFPGRFSGRQFSNSRSEMNVSTLELGDSALYLCASSDGLRGYNEQFFGPGTRLTVL.

Concerning this clonotype: A much more abundant neighbour one base away suggests this may be a read error. V usage is TRBV5-1 and J usage is TRBJ1-1; no clear D. The CDR3 has 13 residues. Between the trimmed V and J ends, which lost 3 bases and 4 bases, there was a span of 10 bases. The germline V gene has CDR1 SGHRS and CDR2 YFSETQ. CDR3 sequence (DNA): TGCGCCAGCAGCTCAACAATGATCACTGAAGCTTTCTTT. Translating gives CASSSTMITEAFF.

This clonotype was detected many times. CDR3 nucleotides: TGCGCCAGCAGCTTGGGGGCAGGGAGAGATGAGACCCAGTACTTC. Protein product: CASSLGAGRDETQYF. The chain combines TRBV5-1 with TRBJ2-5; D is possibly TRBD1 or TRBD2 (5 bases each). Between the trimmed V and J ends, which lost 0 bases and 5 bases, there was a span of 14 bases. The CDR3 covers 15 residues. Germline-derived CDR1 and CDR2 are SGHRS and YFSETQ.

This clonotype was counted a few times. The rearrangement joins TRBV6-4 to TRBJ2-7; D is uncertain. The germline V gene encodes CDR1 MRHNA and CDR2 SNTAGT. The CDR3 has 17 residues. Trimming removed 0 bases from V and 3 bases from J, with 18 bases in between. CDR3 in DNA: TGTGCCAGCAGTGACTCGAAATCTTTGGTGGGCAGCTACGAGCAGTACGTC. Residues: CASSDSKSLVGSYEQYV.

The J gene is TRBJ2-3, the V gene TRBV7-8; a weak D match, TRBD2 (5 bases). CDR3 length: 17 amino acids. The germline V gene encodes CDR1 SGHVS and CDR2 FQNEAQ. Trimming stripped 4 bases from V and 0 bases from J, with 17 bases between. CDR3 sequence reads: CASSSSPISRSTDTQYF. For the CDR3, the DNA is TGTGCCAGCAGCTCTAGCCCTATCTCACGGAGCACAGATACGCAGTATTTT.

In its sample, this clonotype was seen many times. For the CDR3, the DNA is TGCGCCAGCAGCCAAGGGGCAGGCCTCAATGAAAAACTGTTTTTT. Encoded protein: CASSQGAGLNEKLFF. V usage is TRBV4-1 and J usage is TRBJ1-4; D gene ambiguous. Germline lookup yields CDR1 MGHRA and CDR2 YSYEKL. Trimming removed 1 base from V and 5 bases from J, with 11 bases in between. The CDR3 spans 15 residues.

This clonotype was seen many times. J is TRBJ2-1 and V is TRBV27; no clear D gene. Germline lookup yields CDR1 MNHEY and CDR2 SMNVEV (reference sequence). The germline V and J ends were trimmed by 9 bases and 3 bases, with 12 bases remaining between them. The CDR3 totals 13 residues. The CDR3 sequence is CASGWQNYNEQFF. CDR3 DNA: TGTGCCAGTGGTTGGCAGAACTACAATGAGCAGTTCTTC.

In its sample, this clonotype was seen once. The chain links TRBV6-1 to TRBJ2-7; 9 nucleotides agree with TRBD2. V shed 1 base and J 0 bases; nucleotides not matched to a gene: 7. In germline, CDR1 is MNHNS, CDR2 SASEGT. This CDR3 comprises 17 residues. The CDR3 protein is CASSEEVAGDFSYEQYF. CDR3 coding DNA: TGTGCCAGCAGTGAAGAAGTAGCGGGAGATTTCTCCTACGAGCAGTACTTC.

In its sample, this clonotype was seen a few times. The chain combines TRBV27 with TRBJ2-2; D not resolved. The V gene's germline CDR1 is MNHEY and CDR2 SMNVEV (reference sequence). The V end was cut by 3 bases, the J end by 4 bases, with 12 bases between. The CDR3 runs to 15 residues. The CDR3: CASSFLVQPTGELFF. In DNA, the CDR3 is TGTGCCAGCAGTTTTTTGGTTCAGCCCACCGGGGAGCTGTTTTTT.

This rearrangement joins TRBV6-5 to TRBJ2-1; the match to TRBD1 covers 7 bases. Germline V lookup: CDR1 MNHEY, CDR2 SVGAGI. V was clipped by 2 bases and J by 7 bases; unmatched bases: 11. The CDR3 contains 16 residues. The CDR3, as DNA: TGTGCCAGCAGTTACCAGGGACAGTCGTCCCGAAATGAGCAGTTCTTC. It translates to CASSYQGQSSRNEQFF.